What follows describes a single TCR beta chain. This clone was seen a single time. What this receptor recognizes is not known. Base qualities are not recorded, but no much larger clone differs from it by a single base. The CDR3 regions of human TCRbeta chains were analyzed by immunosequencing. The authors processed their data as follows. TCRs in the repertoires were matched against a reference library of SARS-CoV-2-specific TCRs that had been generated with the MIRA antigen-specificity platform. Breadth meant the fraction of unique TCRs that were SARS-CoV-2-associated, whereas depth meant the fraction of total T cells that were SARS-CoV-2-associated. Using the MIRA data, each spike-specific TCR was mapped to the spike region that the TCR reacts to and placed in a CD4 or CD8 class. Log10-transformed breadth and depth values were compared by one-way ANOVA with Sidak's multiple comparisons tests. Here the immuneACCESS table is served through TCRdb, limited to in-frame sequences with V and J called. Missing clones are a known gap in these copies; in checked studies unresolved V genes cover under half, and the rest lacks a known reason. D and trimming were read from the DNA, whereas the V and J calls and clone size are those reported in that table. Across this sample there are around 140,000 clones, with around nine tenths seen only once. Over 1.5% of the sample rests with the top ten.

The entry originates in a study of T cell responses to AZD1222 COVID-19 vaccine (dated by TCRdb to 2020 to 2023). Study-level background: Because spike-specific TCR depth and breadth did not differ between the two schedules, AZD1222 recipients who got a second dose at roughly 4 weeks were pooled with those who got a second dose at roughly 12 weeks. Trial participants were enrolled by age into 18-55, 56-69 and 70-plus year subgroups, with roughly 160, 29 and 62 TCR-sequenced participants respectively. TCR sequencing covered about 230 trial participants: roughly 200 given two doses of AZD1222 and approximately 25 given two doses of MenACWY control vaccine.

The time point tag for this specimen amounts to: baseline before first vaccination. The vaccinee samples were drawn from two UK trials, COV001 and COV002, one of which was a single-blind randomized controlled phase 2/3 trial testing AZD1222 (ChAdOx1 nCoV-19) in healthy adults. For TCRbeta chain sequencing, PBMC samples from trial participants were taken at day 0 and at day 28 after the second dose. Paper-wide results and their limitations: Epitopes outside the regions mutated in the B.1.351 and B.1.1.7 variants were reportedly recognized by nearly half of the unique spike-specific TCRs. Most participants were white British and females outnumbered males, and the authors suggested that clonal diversity may have been underestimated. After two AZD1222 doses, both the breadth and the depth of spike-specific TCRs were significantly higher than at day 0 and than in MenACWY recipients. In the small 56-69-year group, the increase in depth fell short of significance, most likely because of low power. Vaccine-associated CD4 TCRs spanned the whole spike protein, with dominant responses in regions 160-218 and 743-854. Because no samples from the day 14 peak response were available, repertoires could be characterized only after the peak T cell response. Conclusions about previously exposed vaccinees are limited, since just five or six AZD1222 recipients were seropositive for SARS-CoV-2 at baseline.

The CDR3 has 17 amino acids, counting the end cysteine and phenylalanine. The CDR3 DNA has 51 bases and is translated from base 1. Reading the germline V gene (reference sequence) gives CDR1 SGHNT and CDR2 YYREEE. The V end gives up 4 bases and the J end 6 bases, leaving 18 bases in the junction not matched to a gene. This receptor was obtained from an adult in good health. Sequences were derived from peripheral blood, sampled on day 0 of AZD1222 vaccination. This receptor chain uses TRBV5-4 and TRBJ1-1; a stretch of 7 junction bases matches TRBD1. The CDR3 region reads CASSPPRGRPQFSEAFF. The nucleotide sequence is TGTGCCAGCAGCCCTCCGAGGGGGCGCCCCCAATTTTCTGAAGCTTTCTTT.